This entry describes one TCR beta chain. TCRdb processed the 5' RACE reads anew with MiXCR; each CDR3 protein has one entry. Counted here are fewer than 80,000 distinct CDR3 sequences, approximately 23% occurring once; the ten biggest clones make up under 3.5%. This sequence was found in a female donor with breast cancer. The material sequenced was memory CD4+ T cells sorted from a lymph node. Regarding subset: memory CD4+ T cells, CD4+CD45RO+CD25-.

The CDR3 DNA reads TGTGCCAGCAGCGACGGGGGGCCCACAGATACGCAGTATTTT. It codes for CASSDGGPTDTQYF. The chain links TRBV9 to TRBJ2-3; tentatively, D is TRBD2 (7 bases). This CDR3 spans 14 amino acids. CDR1 SGDLS and CDR2 YYNGEE come from the germline V gene. Trimming shortened V by 3 bases and J by 2 bases, and 10 bases separated the two germline ends.